This passage covers 14 T cell receptor beta chains from one sample sequenced in a study of T cell responses to AZD1222 COVID-19 vaccine. Clones were sequenced by immunoSEQ multiplex PCR, and TCRdb holds only the in-frame ones, with some missing. The sample has 90,000 to 120,000 clones, 87% seen once. Here the sequenced sample was peripheral blood, taken 28 days after the second AZD1222 dose. The receptor set was obtained from an adult who received the AZD1222 COVID-19 vaccine.

The chain joins TRBV24-1 to TRBJ1-2, with D tentatively TRBD1 (5 bases). The CDR3 sequence is 13 residues long. V lost 4 bases, J lost 5 bases, and 10 bases lay in between. Germline V gene data show CDR1 as KGHDR and CDR2 as SFDVKD. The CDR3 coding sequence is TGTGCCACCAGTGAGGCCGGACATTATGGCTACACCTTC. Protein sequence: CATSEAGHYGYTF.

The V gene is TRBV4-1, the J gene TRBJ2-5; D gene ambiguous. Germline lookup yields CDR1 MGHRA and CDR2 YSYEKL. The V end lost 0 bases, the J end lost 5 bases, and 7 bases lay between the germline ends. The CDR3 contains 13 residues. In DNA, the CDR3 is TGCGCCAGCAGCCAAGAATGGCGGGAGACCCAGTACTTC. Translation: CASSQEWRETQYF.

This clone was found once. The V gene is TRBV6-5, the J gene TRBJ2-6, with 7 bases fitting TRBD1. V was clipped by 6 bases and J by 2 bases; unmatched bases: 1. Per the germline V gene, CDR1 is MNHEY and CDR2 is SVGAGI. The CDR3 has 14 amino acids. CDR3 in DNA: TGTGCCAGCAGGACAGGGACTGGGGCCAACGTCCTGACTTTC. Residues: CASRTGTGANVLTF.

The J gene is TRBJ2-2, the V gene TRBV19; no reliable D call. The CDR3 length is 16 residues. The germline CDR1 and CDR2 sequences are LNHDA and SQIVND (reference sequence). Trimming pared 6 bases from V and 3 bases from J, leaving 17 bases between. The CDR3 DNA reads as TGTGCCAGTAGGGGGTCGAGGTGGGGTGACACCGGGGAGCTGTTTTTT. As protein: CASRGSRWGDTGELFF.

The genes are TRBV12-5 and TRBJ1-2; D is possibly TRBD1 (5 bases). CDR1 and CDR2 from the germline V gene are LGHNT and FRNRAP. The V end lost 7 bases, the J end lost 4 bases, and 16 bases lay between the germline ends. The CDR3 extends over 14 amino acids. For the CDR3, the DNA is TGTGCTAGTGCCCATCTGGGGGGGAGCTATGGCTACACCTTC. Amino acid sequence: CASAHLGGSYGYTF.

The chain is built from TRBV19 and TRBJ2-7, with 8 bases identical to TRBD2. CDR3 length equals 14 residues. V shed 6 bases and J 1 base; nucleotides not matched to a gene: 5. Germline-derived CDR1 and CDR2 are LNHDA and SQIVND (reference sequence). The CDR3 sequence: CASRPSGGSYEQYF. The DNA of the CDR3 is TGTGCCAGTAGACCGAGCGGGGGTTCCTACGAGCAGTACTTC.

V usage is TRBV7-9 and J usage is TRBJ1-1; D uncertain. The CDR3 totals 13 residues. The germline V gene encodes CDR1 SEHNR and CDR2 FQNEAQ (reference sequence). V lost 5 bases to trimming and J lost 7 bases, with 14 bases between them. The CDR3 nucleotides are TGTGCCAGCAGCCGGTGGCAGGCTCTTGAAGCTTTCTTT. Protein sequence: CASSRWQALEAFF.

This sequence joins TRBV7-9 and TRBJ1-1; no definite D call. Trimming shortened V by 5 bases and J by 0 bases, and 10 bases separated the two germline ends. CDR1 is SEHNR, CDR2 FQNEAQ, per germline (reference sequence). There are 14 residues in the CDR3. As DNA, the CDR3 is TGTGCCAGCAGCCCCATAGCTATGAACACTGAAGCTTTCTTT. Residues: CASSPIAMNTEAFF.

J is TRBJ1-1 and V is TRBV25-1, with 7 nucleotides matching TRBD1. CDR1 MGHDK and CDR2 SYGVNS come from the germline V gene. V lost 0 bases and J lost 1; bases outside the gene matches: 5. CDR3 size: 16 residues. This CDR3 reads CASSEYIRTGNTEAFF. Written as DNA, the CDR3 is TGTGCCAGCAGTGAATATATTAGGACAGGGAACACTGAAGCTTTCTTT.

CDR3 loop: CASSPTGVDGYTF. The CDR3 bases are TGTGCCAGCAGCCCAACAGGGGTGGATGGCTACACCTTC. The chain uses TRBV7-8 and TRBJ1-2; 7 nucleotides match TRBD1. The CDR3 sequence is 13 residues long. Germline trimming cut 5 bases from V and 6 bases from J; bases unmatched to any gene: 6. Germline CDR1 SGHVS, CDR2 FQNEAQ. Using reference TRBV7-8 and TRBJ1-2 for the parts outside the CDR3, the full variable domain is GAGVSQSPRYKVAKRGQDVALRCDPISGHVSLFWYQQALGQGPEFLTYFQNEAQLDKSGLPSDRFFAERPEGSVSTLKIQRTQQEDSAVYLCASSPTGVDGYTFGSGTRLTVV.

The J gene is TRBJ1-1, the V gene TRBV3-1 (or the pseudogene TRBV3-2), with D unclear. This CDR3 region has 14 residues. V was trimmed by 1 base and J by 5 bases, leaving 11 bases between them. Germline V gives CDR1 LGHDT, CDR2 YNNKEL (reference sequence). DNA for the CDR3: TGTGCCAGCAGCCAAGCTCTTTTGGGGACTGAAGCTTTCTTT. It encodes CASSQALLGTEAFF.

V and J are TRBV5-8 and TRBJ2-4; 7 bases match TRBD1. The CDR3 contains 17 residues. V was pared by 1 base and J by 0 bases, with 7 bases of the junction left unmatched. Per the germline V gene, CDR1 is SGHTS and CDR2 is YDEGEE. For the CDR3, the DNA is TGTGCCAGCAGCTTGCTCTGGACAGGTCTAGCCAAAAACATTCAGTACTTC. Amino acid sequence: CASSLLWTGLAKNIQYF.

V gene TRBV7-8 combines with J gene TRBJ2-7; D is possibly TRBD1 (5 bases). CDR1 is SGHVS, CDR2 FQNEAQ, per germline. The CDR3 is 12 amino acids. The V and J ends lost 5 bases and 4 bases respectively, with 9 bases between them. The CDR3 loop reads CASSPDRYEQYF. CDR3 DNA: TGTGCCAGCAGCCCCGACAGATACGAGCAGTACTTC.

The chain combines TRBV27 with TRBJ1-4, with a tentative D call TRBD1 (6 bases). This CDR3 has 15 amino acids. Germline V gene sequence: CDR1 MNHEY, CDR2 SMNVEV (reference sequence). V lost 3 bases and J 8 bases, leaving 16 bases between the germline ends. CDR3 DNA sequence: TGTGCCAGCAGTTTTGGTGGGGGCGCGAGGGAAAAACTGTTTTTT. Its translation: CASSFGGGAREKLFF.